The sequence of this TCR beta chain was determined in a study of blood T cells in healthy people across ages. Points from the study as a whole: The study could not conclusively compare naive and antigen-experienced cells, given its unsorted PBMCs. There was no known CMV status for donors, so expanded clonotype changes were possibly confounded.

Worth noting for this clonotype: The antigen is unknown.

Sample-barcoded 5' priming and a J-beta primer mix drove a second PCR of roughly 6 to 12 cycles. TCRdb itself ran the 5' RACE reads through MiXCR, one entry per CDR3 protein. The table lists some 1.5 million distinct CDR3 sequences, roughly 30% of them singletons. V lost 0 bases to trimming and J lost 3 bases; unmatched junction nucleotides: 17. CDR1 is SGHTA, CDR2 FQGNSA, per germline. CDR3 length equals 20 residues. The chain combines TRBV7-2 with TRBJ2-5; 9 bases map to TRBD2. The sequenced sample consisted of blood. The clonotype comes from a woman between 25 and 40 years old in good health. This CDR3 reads CASSLASPSGTDYEEETQYF. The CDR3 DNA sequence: TGTGCCAGCAGCTTAGCGTCGCCTAGCGGGACCGATTACGAAGAAGAGACCCAGTACTTC.